The rows below give T cell receptor beta chains drawn from one sample of a study of OX40 agonist ivuxolimab in advanced cancers. The protocol was immunoSEQ multiplex PCR, while the TCRdb copy is restricted to in-frame clones and leaves out a portion. The repertoire includes about 38,000 clones, 87% of them detected once, and less than 40% sits in the top ten. The starting material was CD4+ or CD8+ T cells sorted from blood, obtained in a trial of the OX40 agonist ivuxolimab. These receptors originate from an adult with an advanced solid tumor such as melanoma, head and neck, liver or kidney cancer. Each CDR3 is given with its conserved first and last residue. Fields, in order: J gene, V gene, CDR3 protein.

j_call: TRBJ2-7
v_call: TRBV29-1
cdr3_aa: CSVEDFWPRGQYF

j_call: TRBJ2-5
v_call: TRBV5-4
cdr3_aa: CASSPEGRETQYF

j_call: TRBJ2-1
v_call: TRBV7-8
cdr3_aa: CASSSLAGARDEQFF

j_call: TRBJ1-1
v_call: TRBV6-5
cdr3_aa: CASRGPTEAFF

j_call: TRBJ2-2
v_call: TRBV7-9
cdr3_aa: CASSPEYSTGELFF

j_call: TRBJ2-1
v_call: TRBV23-1
cdr3_aa: CASSQYQERLPEQFF

j_call: TRBJ2-7
v_call: TRBV28
cdr3_aa: CASSRPKDRAYEQYF

j_call: TRBJ2-7
v_call: TRBV21-1
cdr3_aa: CASSKEGGRGLHYEQYF

j_call: TRBJ2-5
v_call: TRBV6-1
cdr3_aa: CASSEPPEGETQYF

j_call: TRBJ2-3
v_call: TRBV2
cdr3_aa: CASSSTVLQGARTDTQYF

j_call: TRBJ1-5
v_call: TRBV5-1
cdr3_aa: CASSLLEQLNQPQHF

j_call: TRBJ2-7
v_call: TRBV6-1
cdr3_aa: CASRPGQGGDEQYF

j_call: TRBJ2-1
v_call: TRBV30
cdr3_aa: CAWKAMYGGRSYNEQFF

j_call: TRBJ2-7
v_call: TRBV21-1
cdr3_aa: CASSKTSRSSSYEQYF

j_call: TRBJ1-1
v_call: TRBV11-1
cdr3_aa: CASSLTPVAFF

j_call: TRBJ1-2
v_call: TRBV30
cdr3_aa: CAVTRLLNYGYTF